This T cell receptor (beta chain) was captured by sequencing in a study of blood T cell repertoires in COVID-19. Study as a whole: The study drew acute and convalescent COVID-19 samples from the United States, Italy and Spain. T cells, B-cell-depleted T cells, or PBMCs supplied cDNA or gDNA.

CDR3 length: 15 residues. Germline V lookup: CDR1 SGHTA, CDR2 FQGTGA. Unmatched junction bases numbered 8, after V lost 5 bases and J lost 3 bases. Authors' analysis steps: Amplification of reference gene primers provided the estimated nucleated cell counts. Profiling relied on immunoSEQ multiplex PCR, and the TCRdb table lists in-frame clones only, not all of them. Clone size and the V and J calls come from that table; the DNA yielded D and trimming. The sample holds about 120,000 clones, around four fifths seen once. This sequence was found in a man aged 60 to 69 with acute or convalescent COVID-19. The sample was peripheral blood. The V call is TRBV7-3, the J call TRBJ2-5; TRBD1 matches 8 bases. CDR3 sequence reads: CASSLGTGLKETQYF. As DNA, the CDR3 is TGTGCCAGCAGCCTAGGGACAGGCCTGAAAGAGACCCAGTACTTC.